These T cell receptor beta chains were read from a single sample in a study of T cells in Graves' hyperthyroidism and ophthalmopathy. One entry per CDR3 protein, called by TCRdb with MiXCR from the multiplex PCR reads. This sample has about 270,000 distinct CDR3 sequences, with 25% found just once. Material: blood. Receptors were obtained from a man aged 35 to 55 with Graves' hyperthyroidism that later progressed to Graves' ophthalmopathy. Each CDR3 is given with its conserved first and last residue. The order of the fields is D gene, V gene, clone size, J gene, CDR3 protein, CDR3 DNA. The D gene is left open where the match is weak. Clone size is shown for a subset of rows, as once, few, many or a class of expanded clone.

>.|TRBV6-5|many|TRBJ2-7
CASTPNQGNEQYF
TGTGCCAGCACCCCCAATCAGGGAAACGAGCAGTACTTC
>TRBD2|TRBV7-3|.|TRBJ2-7
CASSAGTSVQYEQYF
TGTGCCAGCAGCGCCGGGACTAGCGTACAATACGAGCAGTACTTC
>TRBD1|TRBV19|.|TRBJ1-1
CASSPWTGLNTEAFF
TGTGCCAGTAGCCCCTGGACAGGGCTGAACACTGAAGCTTTCTTT
>.|TRBV20-1|.|TRBJ2-4
CSARALDTGPKNIQYF
TGCAGTGCTAGAGCCCTTGATACAGGGCCCAAAAACATTCAGTACTTC
>.|TRBV20-1|many|TRBJ2-7
CSASRQETYEQYF
TGCAGTGCTAGTCGACAGGAAACCTACGAGCAGTACTTC
>.|TRBV6-5|.|TRBJ1-1
CASSFGVVGAEAFF
TGTGCCAGCAGTTTTGGAGTGGTAGGAGCTGAAGCTTTCTTT
>.|TRBV30|many|TRBJ2-5
CAWSVIGTQYF
TGTGCCTGGAGTGTTATCGGGACCCAGTACTTC
>.|TRBV12-3/TRBV12-4|.|TRBJ2-7
CASSLRPAAGNEQYF
TGCGCCAGCAGTTTGCGACCGGCGGCAGGGAACGAGCAGTACTTC
>.|TRBV5-5|many|TRBJ2-5
CASTDTLDRALETQYF
TGTGCCAGCACCGATACCTTGGACAGAGCTCTTGAGACCCAGTACTTC
>.|TRBV30|.|TRBJ2-5
CAWQGETQYF
TGTGCCTGGCAGGGGGAGACCCAGTACTTC
>TRBD1|TRBV5-1|many|TRBJ1-2
CASSSQQGLGDGYTF
TGCGCCAGCAGCTCGCAACAGGGGCTGGGAGATGGCTACACCTTC
>TRBD1|TRBV11-2|.|TRBJ2-7
CASSFGQGVEQYF
TGTGCCAGCAGCTTCGGACAGGGAGTCGAGCAGTACTTC
>TRBD2|TRBV28|.|TRBJ2-7
CASSFAGQRGTYEQYF
TGTGCCAGCAGTTTCGCTGGGCAGCGGGGGACCTACGAGCAGTACTTC
>.|TRBV6-1|few|TRBJ1-3
CASTQDISGNTIYF
TGTGCCAGCACTCAGGATATCTCTGGAAACACCATATATTTT
>.|TRBV24-1|many|TRBJ2-7
CATSEAGNSYEQYF
TGTGCCACCAGTGAGGCAGGCAACTCCTACGAGCAGTACTTC
>.|TRBV11-1|.|TRBJ1-1
CASTPTVNTEAFF
TGTGCCAGCACGCCAACAGTGAACACTGAAGCTTTCTTT
>.|TRBV7-9|many|TRBJ1-2
CASTKFGVINYGYTF
TGTGCCAGCACCAAATTTGGGGTTATTAACTATGGCTACACCTTC
>TRBD1|TRBV5-1|few|TRBJ2-5
CASTSSGQKETQYF
TGCGCCAGCACTTCGTCGGGACAGAAAGAGACCCAGTACTTC
>.|TRBV7-2|.|TRBJ2-7
CASSLGDWSYEQYF
TGTGCCAGCAGCTTAGGAGACTGGTCCTACGAGCAGTACTTC
>.|TRBV6-1|.|TRBJ2-5
CASSPGVWETQYF
TGTGCCAGCAGTCCAGGGGTTTGGGAGACCCAGTACTTC
>.|TRBV6-1|.|TRBJ1-5
CASSWSEAPQHF
TGTGCCAGCAGCTGGTCCGAAGCGCCCCAGCATTTT
>TRBD1|TRBV6-7|.|TRBJ2-4
CASPDRVWGKNIQYF
TGTGCCAGCCCTGACAGGGTTTGGGGCAAAAACATTCAGTACTTC
>.|TRBV6-1|.|TRBJ1-2
CASSVLEDSNYGYTF
TGTGCCAGCAGTGTCCTGGAGGATTCTAACTATGGCTACACCTTC
>.|TRBV20-1|many|TRBJ2-2
CSARDLVLANTGELFF
TGCAGTGCTAGAGATCTAGTACTGGCGAACACCGGGGAGCTGTTTTTT
>.|TRBV5-1|many|TRBJ1-6
CASSSNNSPLHF
TGCGCCAGCAGCTCGAACAATTCACCCCTCCACTTT
>.|TRBV28|many|TRBJ2-7
CASGPTGQSYEQYF
TGTGCCAGCGGCCCCACGGGACAATCCTACGAGCAGTACTTC
>.|TRBV25-1|many|TRBJ1-2
CASSERRQPDGYTF
TGTGCCAGCAGTGAACGGCGGCAGCCCGATGGCTACACCTTC
>.|TRBV18|many|TRBJ2-5
CASSPASQETQYF
TGTGCCAGCTCACCGGCCAGCCAAGAGACCCAGTACTTC
>.|TRBV6-5|many|TRBJ1-3
CASSYDREDTIYF
TGTGCCAGCAGTTACGATCGAGAGGACACCATATATTTT
>TRBD1|TRBV19|many|TRBJ2-7
CASSIAGTGVSYEQYF
TGTGCCAGTAGTATCGCCGGGACAGGAGTCTCCTACGAGCAGTACTTC
>TRBD1|TRBV11-2|.|TRBJ2-5
CASSVGDRGQETQYF
TGTGCCAGCAGCGTAGGAGACAGGGGGCAAGAGACCCAGTACTTC
>.|TRBV18|many|TRBJ2-7
CASSPPTSRDEQYF
TGTGCCAGCTCACCACCCACTAGTCGAGACGAGCAGTACTTC
>.|TRBV18|many|TRBJ1-1
CASSPVSLEAFF
TGTGCCAGCTCACCCGTATCACTGGAAGCTTTCTTT
>.|TRBV12-3/TRBV12-4|many|TRBJ1-1
CASRSRNTEAFF
TGTGCCAGCAGAAGCAGGAACACTGAAGCTTTCTTT
>.|TRBV30|many|TRBJ1-3
CAWSVRRAAGNTIYF
TGTGCCTGGAGTGTACGACGAGCGGCAGGAAACACCATATATTTT
>TRBD1|TRBV12-3/TRBV12-4|.|TRBJ1-1
CASTKAGRGPKENTEAFF
TGTGCCAGCACCAAGGCTGGCAGGGGGCCGAAGGAGAACACTGAAGCTTTCTTT
>.|TRBV19|many|TRBJ1-5
CASSIIRGNQPQHF
TGTGCCAGTAGTATTATCCGGGGCAATCAGCCCCAGCATTTT
>.|TRBV24-1|many|TRBJ2-5
CATSDGRQETQYF
TGTGCCACCAGTGATGGTCGGCAAGAGACCCAGTACTTC
>.|TRBV28|few|TRBJ2-5
CASSPPRRTSQETQYF
TGTGCCAGCAGTCCCCCCCGTCGAACTAGCCAAGAGACCCAGTACTTC
>TRBD1|TRBV29-1|once|TRBJ2-5
CSVEDAGQVLGMRYF
TGCAGCGTTGAAGACGCCGGACAGGTTTTAGGCATGCGCTACTTC
>.|TRBV11-1|many|TRBJ2-5
CASGSTRGAETQYF
TGTGCCAGCGGATCGACTAGGGGGGCAGAGACCCAGTACTTC
>TRBD1|TRBV2|many|TRBJ2-5
CASSLTLTGSLETQYF
TGTGCCAGCAGTTTAACCCTGACAGGGTCGCTCGAGACCCAGTACTTC
>TRBD2|TRBV20-1|.|TRBJ2-7
CSALRTSRFYEQYF
TGCAGTGCTCTCCGGACTAGCCGATTCTACGAGCAGTACTTC
>.|TRBV6-1|.|TRBJ1-2
CASSDPGRSIKTF
TGTGCCAGCAGTGATCCGGGACGGAGTATAAAGACCTTC
>.|TRBV5-1|many|TRBJ1-2
CASSLDGRGTDYTF
TGCGCCAGCAGCTTGGATGGACGGGGGACCGACTACACCTTC
>TRBD2|TRBV5-1|many|TRBJ2-2
CASTRTSGAGELFF
TGCGCCAGCACCCGGACTAGCGGCGCCGGGGAGCTGTTTTTT
>.|TRBV9|.|TRBJ2-2
CASSVTEINTGELFF
TGTGCCAGCAGCGTAACTGAAATAAACACCGGGGAGCTGTTTTTT